The clone carrying this TCR beta chain was detected many times. Its antigen remains unidentified. This sample is part of a study of T-cell memory formation after mild COVID-19. On the study more broadly: TCR clusters mostly belonged to single donors. Study findings and constraints: Several responding clones turned up in pre-infection memory, indicating that cross-reactive memory may have taken part.

TCRdb re-analysed the 5' RACE reads in MiXCR, keeping a single row per CDR3 protein. Among 450,000 to 650,000 distinct CDR3 sequences, 20% were seen once, and the ten largest hold around 12%. The CDR3 loop spans 15 amino acids. V dropped 5 bases and J dropped 1; count of bases not matched to a gene: 3. Source material: PBMCs or a T cell subset sorted from them (not recorded which). The TCR comes from an adult woman who had mild COVID-19 (a few samples of this study predate the infection). Cell type and time point are not known. The chain carries TRBV12-3 or TRBV12-4 and TRBJ2-3, with 10 positions matching TRBD2. CDR3 sequence reads: CASSPAGGRTDTQYF. CDR3 bases: TGTGCCAGCAGTCCAGCGGGGGGGCGCACAGATACGCAGTATTTT.